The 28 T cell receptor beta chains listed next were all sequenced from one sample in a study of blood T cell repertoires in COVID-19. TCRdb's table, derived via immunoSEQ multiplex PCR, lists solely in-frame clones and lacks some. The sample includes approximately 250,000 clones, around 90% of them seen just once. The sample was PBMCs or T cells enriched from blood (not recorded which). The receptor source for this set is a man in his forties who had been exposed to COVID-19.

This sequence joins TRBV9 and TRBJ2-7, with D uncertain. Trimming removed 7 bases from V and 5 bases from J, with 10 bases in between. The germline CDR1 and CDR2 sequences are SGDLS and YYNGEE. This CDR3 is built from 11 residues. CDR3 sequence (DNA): TGTGCCAGCCGCCAGTTAAACGAGCAGTACTTC. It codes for CASRQLNEQYF.

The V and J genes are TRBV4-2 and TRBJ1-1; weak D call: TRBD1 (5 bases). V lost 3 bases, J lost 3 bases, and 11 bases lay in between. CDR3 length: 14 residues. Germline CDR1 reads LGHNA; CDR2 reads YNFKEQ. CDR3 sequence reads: CASSHPGADTEAFF. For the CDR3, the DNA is TGTGCCAGCAGCCATCCTGGGGCCGACACTGAAGCTTTCTTT.

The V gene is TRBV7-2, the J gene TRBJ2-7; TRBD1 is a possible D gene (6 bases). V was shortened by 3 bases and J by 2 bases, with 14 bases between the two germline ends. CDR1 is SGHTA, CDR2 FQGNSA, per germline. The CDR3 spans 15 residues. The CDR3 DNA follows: TGTGCCAGCAGCTTTTCAGGGGCCAACACCTACGAGCAGTACTTC. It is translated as CASSFSGANTYEQYF.

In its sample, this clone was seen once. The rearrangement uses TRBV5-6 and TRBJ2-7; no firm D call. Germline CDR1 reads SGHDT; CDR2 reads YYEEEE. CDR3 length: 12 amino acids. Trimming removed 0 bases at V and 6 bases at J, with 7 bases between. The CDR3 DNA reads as TGTGCCAGCAGCTTGGTAAATCTCGAGCAGTACTTC. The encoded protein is CASSLVNLEQYF.

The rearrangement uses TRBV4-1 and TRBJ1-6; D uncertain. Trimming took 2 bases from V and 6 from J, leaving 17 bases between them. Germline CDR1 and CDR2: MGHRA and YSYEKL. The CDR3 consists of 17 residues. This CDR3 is CASSQFAGGIGNSPLHF. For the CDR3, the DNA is TGCGCCAGCAGCCAATTTGCAGGAGGGATAGGTAATTCACCCCTCCACTTT.

The CDR3: CASSFRDKNTGELFF. The CDR3 DNA reads as TGTGCCAGCAGTTTCCGGGACAAAAACACCGGGGAGCTGTTTTTT. J is TRBJ2-2 and V is TRBV6-5, with D perhaps TRBD1 (6 bases). CDR1 and CDR2 (germline): MNHEY, SVGAGI. V was shortened by 4 bases and J by 2 bases, with 11 bases between the two germline ends. The CDR3 consists of 15 residues.

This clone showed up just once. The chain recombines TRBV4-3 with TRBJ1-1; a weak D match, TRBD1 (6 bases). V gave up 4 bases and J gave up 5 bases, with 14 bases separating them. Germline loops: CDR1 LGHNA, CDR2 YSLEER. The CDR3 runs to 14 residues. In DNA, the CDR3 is TGCGCCAGCAGCCGAGGGGGGGGCCGGACTGAAGCTTTCTTT. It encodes CASSRGGGRTEAFF.

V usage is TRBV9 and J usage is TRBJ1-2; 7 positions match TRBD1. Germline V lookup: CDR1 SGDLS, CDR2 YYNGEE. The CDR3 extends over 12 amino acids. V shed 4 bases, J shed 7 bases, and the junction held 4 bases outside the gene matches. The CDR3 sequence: CASSTRDSGYTF. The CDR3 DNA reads TGTGCCAGCAGCACCCGGGACAGTGGCTACACCTTC.

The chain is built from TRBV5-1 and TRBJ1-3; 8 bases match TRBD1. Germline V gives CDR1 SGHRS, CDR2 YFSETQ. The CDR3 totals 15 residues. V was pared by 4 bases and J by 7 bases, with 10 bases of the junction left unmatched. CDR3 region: CASSTGTGLGNTIYF. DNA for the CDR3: TGCGCCAGCAGCACCGGGACAGGCCTCGGGAACACCATATATTTT.

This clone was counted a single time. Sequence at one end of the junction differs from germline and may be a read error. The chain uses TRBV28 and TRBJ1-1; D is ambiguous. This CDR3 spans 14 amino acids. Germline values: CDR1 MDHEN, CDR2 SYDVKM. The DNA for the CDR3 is TGCGCCAGCAGTTTATTGGAGGCGAACACTGAAGCTTTCTTT. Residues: CASSLLEANTEAFF.

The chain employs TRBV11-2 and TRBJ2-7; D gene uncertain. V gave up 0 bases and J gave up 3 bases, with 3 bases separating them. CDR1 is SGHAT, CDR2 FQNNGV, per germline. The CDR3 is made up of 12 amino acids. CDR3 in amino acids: CASSLDSYEQYF. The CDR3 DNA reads TGTGCCAGCAGCTTAGACAGCTACGAGCAGTACTTC.

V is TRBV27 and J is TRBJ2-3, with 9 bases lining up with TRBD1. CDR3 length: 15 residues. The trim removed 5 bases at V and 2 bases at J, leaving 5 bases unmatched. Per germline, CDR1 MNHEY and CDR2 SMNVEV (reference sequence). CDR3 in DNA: TGTGCCAGCAGTCTTACAGGGGGCAACACAGATACGCAGTATTTT. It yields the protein CASSLTGGNTDTQYF.

This CDR3 reads CASSDSANTGELFF. The CDR3 nucleotides are TGTGCCAGCAGTGACTCGGCGAACACCGGGGAGCTGTTTTTT. This chain links TRBV2 with TRBJ2-2; D gene unclear. The length of the CDR3 is 14 residues. The V gene's germline CDR1 is SNHLY and CDR2 FYNNEI. The V end lost 3 bases, the J end lost 0 bases, and 5 bases lay between the germline ends.

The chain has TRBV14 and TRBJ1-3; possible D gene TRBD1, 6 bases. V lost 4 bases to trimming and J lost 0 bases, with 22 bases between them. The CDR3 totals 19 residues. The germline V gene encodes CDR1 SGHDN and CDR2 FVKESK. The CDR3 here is CASSLLATGVFISGNTIYF. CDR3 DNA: TGTGCCAGCAGCCTACTAGCGACAGGAGTCTTCATCTCTGGAAACACCATATATTTT.

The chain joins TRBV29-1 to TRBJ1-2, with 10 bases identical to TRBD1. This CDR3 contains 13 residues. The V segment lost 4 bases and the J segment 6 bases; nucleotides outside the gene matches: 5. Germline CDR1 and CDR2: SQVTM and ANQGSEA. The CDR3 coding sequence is TGCAGCGTTGGGGACAGGGGAGGCCATGGCTACACCTTC. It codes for CSVGDRGGHGYTF.

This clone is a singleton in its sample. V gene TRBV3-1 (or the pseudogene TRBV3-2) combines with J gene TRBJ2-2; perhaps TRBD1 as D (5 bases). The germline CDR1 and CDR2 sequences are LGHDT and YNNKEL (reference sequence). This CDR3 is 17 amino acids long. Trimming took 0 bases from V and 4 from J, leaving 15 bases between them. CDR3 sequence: CASSQDITRVGTGELFF. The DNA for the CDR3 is TGTGCCAGCAGCCAAGATATCACCAGGGTAGGCACCGGGGAGCTGTTTTTT.

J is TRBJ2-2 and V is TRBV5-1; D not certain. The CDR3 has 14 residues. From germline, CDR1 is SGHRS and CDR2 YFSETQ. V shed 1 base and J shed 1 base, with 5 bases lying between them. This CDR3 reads CASSLIQNTGELFF. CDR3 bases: TGCGCCAGCAGCTTGATCCAGAACACCGGGGAGCTGTTTTTT.

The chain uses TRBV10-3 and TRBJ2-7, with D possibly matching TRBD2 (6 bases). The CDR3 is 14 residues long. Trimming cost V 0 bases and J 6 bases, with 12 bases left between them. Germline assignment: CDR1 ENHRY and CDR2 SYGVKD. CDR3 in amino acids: CAISESGRESEQYF. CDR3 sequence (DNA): TGTGCCATCAGTGAGTCCGGCCGGGAGTCCGAGCAGTACTTC.

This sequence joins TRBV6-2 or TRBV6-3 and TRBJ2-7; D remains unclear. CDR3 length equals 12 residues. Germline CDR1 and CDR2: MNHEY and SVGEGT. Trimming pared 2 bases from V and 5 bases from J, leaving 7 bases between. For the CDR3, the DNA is TGTGCCAGCAGTTACGTTGGCAACGAGCAGTACTTC. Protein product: CASSYVGNEQYF.

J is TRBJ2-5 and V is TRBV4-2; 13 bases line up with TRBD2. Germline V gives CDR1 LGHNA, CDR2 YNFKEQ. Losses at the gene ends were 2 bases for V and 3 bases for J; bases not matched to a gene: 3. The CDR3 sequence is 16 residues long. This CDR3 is CASSQRLAGGKETQYF. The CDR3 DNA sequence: TGTGCCAGCAGCCAAAGACTAGCGGGAGGCAAAGAGACCCAGTACTTC.

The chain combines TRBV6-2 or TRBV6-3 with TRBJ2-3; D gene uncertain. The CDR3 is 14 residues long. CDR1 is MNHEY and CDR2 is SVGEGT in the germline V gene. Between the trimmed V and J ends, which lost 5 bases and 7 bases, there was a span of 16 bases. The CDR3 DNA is TGTGCCAGCAGTGCACCCCCACCAAACTATACGCAGTATTTT. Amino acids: CASSAPPPNYTQYF.

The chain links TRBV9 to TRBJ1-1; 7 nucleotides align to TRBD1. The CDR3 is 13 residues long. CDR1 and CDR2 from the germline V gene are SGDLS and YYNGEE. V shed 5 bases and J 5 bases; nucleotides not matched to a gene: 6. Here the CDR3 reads CASSFTGVTEAFF. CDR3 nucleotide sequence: TGTGCCAGCAGTTTTACAGGGGTGACTGAAGCTTTCTTT.

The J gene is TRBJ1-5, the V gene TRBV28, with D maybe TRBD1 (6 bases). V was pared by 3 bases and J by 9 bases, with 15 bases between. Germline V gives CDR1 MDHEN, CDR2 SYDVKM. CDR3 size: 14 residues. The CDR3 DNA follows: TGTGCCAGCAGTTTCGAGGCAGGGGCTCGGCCCCAGCATTTT. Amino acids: CASSFEAGARPQHF.

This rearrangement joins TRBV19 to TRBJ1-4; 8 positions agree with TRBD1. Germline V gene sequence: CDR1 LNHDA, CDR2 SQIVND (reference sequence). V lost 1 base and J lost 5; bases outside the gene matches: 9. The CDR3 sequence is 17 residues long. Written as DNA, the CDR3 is TGTGCCAGTAGTATAGGCACGACAGGGGCCCGGAATGAAAAACTGTTTTTT. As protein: CASSIGTTGARNEKLFF. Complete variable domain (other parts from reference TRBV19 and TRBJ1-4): DGGITQSPKYLFRKEGQNVTLSCEQNLNHDAMYWYRQDPGQGLRLIYYSQIVNDFQKGDIAEGYSVSREKKESFPLTVTSAQKNPTAFYLCASSIGTTGARNEKLFFGSGTQLSVL.

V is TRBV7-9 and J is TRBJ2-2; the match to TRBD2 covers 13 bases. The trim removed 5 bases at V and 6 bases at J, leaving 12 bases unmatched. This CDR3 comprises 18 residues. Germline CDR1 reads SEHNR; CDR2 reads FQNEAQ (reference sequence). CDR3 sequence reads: CASSQLGLAGVSSGELFF. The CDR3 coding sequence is TGTGCCAGCAGCCAACTAGGACTAGCGGGAGTTTCATCCGGGGAGCTGTTTTTT.

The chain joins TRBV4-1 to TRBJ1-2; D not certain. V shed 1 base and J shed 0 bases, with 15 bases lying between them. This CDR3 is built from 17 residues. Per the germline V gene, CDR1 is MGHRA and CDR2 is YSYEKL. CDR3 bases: TGCGCCAGCAGCCAAGGGGCCCTCAGGATCTCTAACTATGGCTACACCTTC. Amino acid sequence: CASSQGALRISNYGYTF.

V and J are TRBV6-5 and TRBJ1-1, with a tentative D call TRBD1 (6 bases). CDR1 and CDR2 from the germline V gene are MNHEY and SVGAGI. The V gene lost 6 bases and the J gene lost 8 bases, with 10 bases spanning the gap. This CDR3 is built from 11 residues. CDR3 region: CASRSGTEAFF. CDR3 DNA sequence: TGTGCCAGCAGGTCCGGGACAGAAGCTTTCTTT.

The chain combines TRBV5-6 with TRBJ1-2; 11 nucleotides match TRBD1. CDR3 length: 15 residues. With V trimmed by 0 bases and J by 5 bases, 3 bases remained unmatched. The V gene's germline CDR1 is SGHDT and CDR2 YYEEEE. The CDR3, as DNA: TGTGCCAGCAGCTTGGGGACAGGGGGCCGGTATGGCTACACCTTC. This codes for CASSLGTGGRYGYTF. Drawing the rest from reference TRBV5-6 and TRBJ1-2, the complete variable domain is DAGVTQSPTHLIKTRGQQVTLRCSPKSGHDTVSWYQQALGQGPQFIFQYYEEEERQRGNFPDRFSGHQFPNYSSELNVNALLLGDSALYLCASSLGTGGRYGYTFGSGTRLTVV.